This T cell receptor beta chain appears in the sequencing data of a study of T cell responses to AZD1222 COVID-19 vaccine. Data came from immunoSEQ multiplex PCR; TCRdb stores just in-frame clones and leaves some out. This sample has around 88,000 clones, with 89% found just once. This clone was recorded only once. Antigen specificity is unknown. Study-wide results and caveats: Nearly half of unique spike-specific TCRs reportedly avoided B.1.351 and B.1.1.7 mutated regions. Repertoire samples came only from after the peak T cell response. Dominant at 160-218 and 743-854, vaccine-associated CD4 TCRs also spanned spike. Spike-specific TCR depth and breadth grew after two AZD1222 doses.

The CDR3 is 15 amino acids. The V gene lost 8 bases and the J gene lost 7 bases, with 23 bases spanning the gap. CDR1 is MDHEN, CDR2 SYDVKM, per germline. The rearrangement uses TRBV28 and TRBJ1-2; D is unresolved. The TCR was taken from an adult in good health. The sequences come from peripheral blood, collected on day 0 of MenACWY control vaccination. The CDR3 DNA is TGTGCCAGCCGGGAGGCGGCGGGGATCGTTGGTGGCTACACCTTC. Translation: CASREAAGIVGGYTF.